This T cell receptor (beta chain) was sequenced during a study of shared clonotypes between healthy human individuals. The assay was run at deep level. The sorted-subset replicate PCRs were given 150 to 200 ng DNA, which is about 30,000 T cell genomes. Method: immunoSEQ multiplex PCR; TCRdb's copy keeps in-frame clones and lacks some. The table shows around 1,000,000 clones, with roughly 80% occurring only once. General study findings and limits: Relative to their counterparts shared across all four donors, non-shared clonotypes exhibited diminished generation probabilities.

V lost 11 bases and J lost 1, with 11 bases in between. The germline CDR1 and CDR2 sequences are MDHEN and SYDVKM. The CDR3 loop spans 12 amino acids. Details on this clone: Antigen: not known.

The chain carries TRBV28 and TRBJ1-1, with a possible D match to TRBD1 (6 bases). Sequencing input: memory CD4+ T cells from PBMCs. Regarding subset: CD45RA-negative fraction. The receptor's source is a man aged 18 to 30 in good health. Some clones in this sample may be carry-over from other donors' samples. The CDR3, as DNA: TGTGCCTCCAAGACAGGGAACACTGAAGCTTTCTTT. Residues: CASKTGNTEAFF.